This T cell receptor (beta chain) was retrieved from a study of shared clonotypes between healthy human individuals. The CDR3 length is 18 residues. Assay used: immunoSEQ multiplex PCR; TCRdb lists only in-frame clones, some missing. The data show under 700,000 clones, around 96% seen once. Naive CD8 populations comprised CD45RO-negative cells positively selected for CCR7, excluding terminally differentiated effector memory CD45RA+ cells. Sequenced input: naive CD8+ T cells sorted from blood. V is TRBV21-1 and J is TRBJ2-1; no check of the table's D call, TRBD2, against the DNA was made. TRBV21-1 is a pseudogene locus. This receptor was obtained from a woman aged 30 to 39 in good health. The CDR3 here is CASSKGGTSGRAGNEQFF. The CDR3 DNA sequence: TGTGCCAGCAGCAAAGGGGGGACTAGCGGGAGGGCCGGCAATGAGCAGTTCTTC.